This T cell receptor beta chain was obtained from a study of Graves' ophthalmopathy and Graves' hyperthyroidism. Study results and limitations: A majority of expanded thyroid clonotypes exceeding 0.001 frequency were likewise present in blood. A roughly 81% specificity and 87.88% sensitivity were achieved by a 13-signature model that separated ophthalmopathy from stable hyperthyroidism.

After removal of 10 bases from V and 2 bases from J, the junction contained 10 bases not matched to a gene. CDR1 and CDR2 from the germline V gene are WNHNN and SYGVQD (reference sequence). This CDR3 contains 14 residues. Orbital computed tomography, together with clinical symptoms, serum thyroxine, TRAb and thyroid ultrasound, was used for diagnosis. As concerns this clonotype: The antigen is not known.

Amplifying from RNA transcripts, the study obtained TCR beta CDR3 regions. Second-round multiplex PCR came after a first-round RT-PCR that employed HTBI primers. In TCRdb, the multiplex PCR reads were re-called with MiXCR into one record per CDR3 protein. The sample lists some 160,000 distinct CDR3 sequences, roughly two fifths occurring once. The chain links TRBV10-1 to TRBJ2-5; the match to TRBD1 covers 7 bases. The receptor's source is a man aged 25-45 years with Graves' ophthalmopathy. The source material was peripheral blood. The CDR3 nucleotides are TGCGCCAACCTCCCGGGACAGAATCAAGAGACCCAGTACTTC. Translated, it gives CANLPGQNQETQYF.